Listed below are T cell receptor beta chains from one sample, sequenced in a study of blood T cell repertoires in COVID-19. Libraries were prepared by immunoSEQ multiplex PCR; TCRdb keeps only in-frame clonotypes and omits some of them. This table holds 400,000 or so clones, approximately 87% found once. The sequencing sample was made of PBMCs or T cells enriched from blood (not recorded which). The receptors were sampled from a man between 40 and 49 years old in a cohort exposed to, infected with or recovered from COVID-19 (not recorded which). Each CDR3 is given without its conserved first and last residue.

v_gene	j_gene	CDR3aa
TRBV12-1	TRBJ1-2	ASSSGTVNFYGYT
TRBV3-1/TRBV3-2	TRBJ2-1	ASRGLANYNEQF
TRBV27	TRBJ2-7	ASSLGQSSYEQY
TRBV18	TRBJ1-5	ASSSSNTGVQPQH
TRBV27	TRBJ1-1	ASSRREGAAEAF
TRBV5-6	TRBJ2-3	ASSGLSTDTQY
TRBV5-4	TRBJ2-2	ASSLSAGQAGELF
TRBV10-1	TRBJ1-1	ASPKRQMNTEAF
TRBV6-5	TRBJ1-4	ASSMTGGEKLF
TRBV7-3	TRBJ2-1	ASSLTSGLPNEQF
TRBV30	TRBJ2-3	AWSAGQATDTQY
TRBV19	TRBJ2-7	ASSGQGSGDYEQY
TRBV18	TRBJ1-1	ASSPRDRAPEAF
TRBV19	TRBJ1-6	ASSYTGQDSPLH
TRBV10-3	TRBJ1-5	AISVQGTGQPQH
TRBV5-1	TRBJ2-7	ASSSTPTSSYEQY
TRBV4-1	TRBJ1-1	ASSGDSTEAF
TRBV5-1	TRBJ2-1	ASSLAPTPYNEQF
TRBV5-6	TRBJ1-6	ASSRTGGDSPLH
TRBV5-1	TRBJ1-4	ASSVGPTGREKLF
TRBV6-5	TRBJ1-4	ASSHTTGGNEKLF
TRBV3-1/TRBV3-2	TRBJ2-6	ASSQGVWASGANVLT
TRBV21-1	TRBJ2-7	ASRTSGREY
TRBV7-9	TRBJ2-1	ASSPGTASYNEQF
TRBV29-1	TRBJ2-7	SVGQAIYEQY
TRBV30	TRBJ1-5	AWRHGTGLNQPQH
TRBV18	TRBJ2-7	ASSPGGTTYEQY
TRBV11-3	TRBJ1-1	ASSPGQGRTEAF
TRBV24-1	TRBJ2-4	ATSDPNKKNIQY
TRBV19	TRBJ2-6	ASSIGTTGANVLT
TRBV7-2	TRBJ2-1	ASSGWTTNEQF
TRBV7-9	TRBJ1-2	ASTSLTDRLNYGYT
TRBV7-3	TRBJ2-1	ASSKRGPQPYNEQF
TRBV29-1	TRBJ2-3	SVGRRLAGPDTQY
TRBV27	TRBJ2-2	ASIRSNTGELF